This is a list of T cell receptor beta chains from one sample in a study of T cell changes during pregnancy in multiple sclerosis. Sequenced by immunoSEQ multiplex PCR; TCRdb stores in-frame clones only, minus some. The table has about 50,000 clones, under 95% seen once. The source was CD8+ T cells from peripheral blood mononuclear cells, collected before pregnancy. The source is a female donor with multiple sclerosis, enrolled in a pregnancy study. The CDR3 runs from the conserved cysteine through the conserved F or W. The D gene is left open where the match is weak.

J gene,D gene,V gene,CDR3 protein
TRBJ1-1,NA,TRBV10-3,CAISGPGKAEAFF
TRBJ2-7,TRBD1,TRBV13,CASSSGQGAYEQYF
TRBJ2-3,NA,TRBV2,CASTTHRADTQYF
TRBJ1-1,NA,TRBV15,CATFPLGLLNTEAFF
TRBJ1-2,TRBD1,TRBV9,CASSVLTGENYGYTF
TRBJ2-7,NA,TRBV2,CARGRGGRYEQYF
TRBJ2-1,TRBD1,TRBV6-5,CASIPGGASNEQFF
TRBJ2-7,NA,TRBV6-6,CASSYSRKYEQYF
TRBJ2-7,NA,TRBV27,CASSLRGTSYEQYF
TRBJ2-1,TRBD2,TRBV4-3,CASSPVAGGQTEQFF
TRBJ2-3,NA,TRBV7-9,CASSYSSDGPDTQYF
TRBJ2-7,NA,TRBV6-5,CASSYIQGSYEQYF